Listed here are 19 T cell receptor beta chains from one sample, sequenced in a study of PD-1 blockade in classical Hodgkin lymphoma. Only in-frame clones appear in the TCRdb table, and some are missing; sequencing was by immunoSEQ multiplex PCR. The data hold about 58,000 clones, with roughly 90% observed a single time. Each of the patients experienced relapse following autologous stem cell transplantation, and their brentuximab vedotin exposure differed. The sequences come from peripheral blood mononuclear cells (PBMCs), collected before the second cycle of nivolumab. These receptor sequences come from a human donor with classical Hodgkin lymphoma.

Here the CDR3 DNA reads TGTGCCTGGAGTATGGGGCTGGATGGATTTGGCTACACCTTC. Its translation: CAWSMGLDGFGYTF. V usage is TRBV30 and J usage is TRBJ1-2; D perhaps matches TRBD1 (5 bases). The V gene's germline CDR1 is GTSNPN and CDR2 SVGIG (reference sequence). Trimming shortened V by 2 bases and J by 7 bases, and 17 bases separated the two germline ends. The CDR3 consists of 14 residues.

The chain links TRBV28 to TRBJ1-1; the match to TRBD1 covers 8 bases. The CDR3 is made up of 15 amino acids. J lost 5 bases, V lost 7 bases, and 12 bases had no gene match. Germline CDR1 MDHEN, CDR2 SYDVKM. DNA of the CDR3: TGTGCCAGCAACCTACTAGGACAGGGCGGAACTGAAGCTTTCTTT. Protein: CASNLLGQGGTEAFF.

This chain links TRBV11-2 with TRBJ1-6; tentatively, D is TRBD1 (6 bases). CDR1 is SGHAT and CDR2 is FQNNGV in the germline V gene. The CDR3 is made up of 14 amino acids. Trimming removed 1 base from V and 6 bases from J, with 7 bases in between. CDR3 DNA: TGTGCCAGCAGCTTAGGGACAGCTAATTCACCCCTCCACTTT. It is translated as CASSLGTANSPLHF.

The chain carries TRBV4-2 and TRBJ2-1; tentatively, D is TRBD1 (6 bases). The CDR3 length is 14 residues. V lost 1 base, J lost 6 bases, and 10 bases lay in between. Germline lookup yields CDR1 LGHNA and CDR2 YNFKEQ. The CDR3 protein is CASSQGDNPNEQFF. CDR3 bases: TGTGCCAGCAGCCAAGGGGACAACCCCAATGAGCAGTTCTTC.

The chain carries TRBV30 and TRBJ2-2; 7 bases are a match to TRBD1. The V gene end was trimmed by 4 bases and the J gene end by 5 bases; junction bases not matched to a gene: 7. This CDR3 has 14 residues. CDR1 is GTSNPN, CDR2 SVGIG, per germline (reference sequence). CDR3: CAWTPTGLTGELFF. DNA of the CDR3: TGTGCCTGGACCCCGACAGGGTTAACCGGGGAGCTGTTTTTT.

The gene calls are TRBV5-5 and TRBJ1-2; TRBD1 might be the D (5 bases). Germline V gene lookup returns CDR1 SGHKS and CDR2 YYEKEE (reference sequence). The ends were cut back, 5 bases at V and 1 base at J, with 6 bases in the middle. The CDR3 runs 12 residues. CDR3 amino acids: CASSDSNYGYTF. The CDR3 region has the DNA TGTGCCAGCAGTGACAGTAACTATGGCTACACCTTC.

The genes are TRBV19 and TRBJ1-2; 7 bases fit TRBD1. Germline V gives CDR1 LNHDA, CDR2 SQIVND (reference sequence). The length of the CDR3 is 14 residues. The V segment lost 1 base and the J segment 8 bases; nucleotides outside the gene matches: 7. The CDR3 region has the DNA TGTGCCAGTAGTATAGTCGCGCAGGGGGTCGGCTACACCTTC. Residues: CASSIVAQGVGYTF.

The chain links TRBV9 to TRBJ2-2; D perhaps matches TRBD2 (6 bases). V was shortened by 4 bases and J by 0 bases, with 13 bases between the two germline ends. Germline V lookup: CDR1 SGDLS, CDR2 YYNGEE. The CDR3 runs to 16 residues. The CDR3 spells CASSPPVAANTGELFF. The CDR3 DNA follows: TGTGCCAGCAGCCCTCCGGTAGCGGCGAACACCGGGGAGCTGTTTTTT.

The CDR3 sequence: CASRNTGGPYEQYF. CDR3 bases: TGTGCCAGCAGGAATACAGGGGGGCCCTACGAGCAGTACTTC. The chain recombines TRBV28 with TRBJ2-7; 8 positions match TRBD1. Losses at the gene ends were 6 bases for V and 2 bases for J; bases not matched to a gene: 6. CDR3 length equals 14 residues. CDR1 and CDR2 from the germline V gene are MDHEN and SYDVKM. Together with reference TRBV28 and TRBJ2-7, the CDR3 gives the full variable domain: DVKVTQSSRYLVKRTGEKVFLECVQDMDHENMFWYRQDPGLGLRLIYFSYDVKMKEKGDIPEGYSVSREKKERFSLILESASTNQTSMYLCASRNTGGPYEQYFGPGTRLTVT.

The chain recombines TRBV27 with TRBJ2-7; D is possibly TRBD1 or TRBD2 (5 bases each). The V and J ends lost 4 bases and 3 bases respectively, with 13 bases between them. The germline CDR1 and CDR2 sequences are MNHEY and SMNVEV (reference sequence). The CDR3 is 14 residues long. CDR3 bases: TGTGCCAGCAGTTCGGGGCAGGGTCTCTACGAGCAGTACTTC. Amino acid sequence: CASSSGQGLYEQYF.

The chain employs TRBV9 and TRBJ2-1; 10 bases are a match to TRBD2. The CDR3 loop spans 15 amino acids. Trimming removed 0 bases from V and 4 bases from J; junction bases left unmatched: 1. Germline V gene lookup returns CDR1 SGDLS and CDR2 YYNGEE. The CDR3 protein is CASSVETSGYNEQFF. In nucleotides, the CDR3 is TGTGCCAGCAGCGTAGAGACTAGCGGGTACAATGAGCAGTTCTTC.

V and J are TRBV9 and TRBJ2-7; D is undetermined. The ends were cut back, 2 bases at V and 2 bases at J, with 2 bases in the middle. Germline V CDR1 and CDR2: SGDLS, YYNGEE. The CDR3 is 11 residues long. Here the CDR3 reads CASSVPYEQYF. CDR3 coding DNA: TGTGCCAGCAGCGTTCCCTACGAGCAGTACTTC.

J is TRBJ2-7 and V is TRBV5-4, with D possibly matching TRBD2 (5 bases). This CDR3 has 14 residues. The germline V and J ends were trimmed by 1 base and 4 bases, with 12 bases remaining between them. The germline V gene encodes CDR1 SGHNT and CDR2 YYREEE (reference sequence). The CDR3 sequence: CASSLSGGSYEQYF. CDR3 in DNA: TGTGCCAGCAGCTTGTCAGGTGGGAGTTACGAGCAGTACTTC.

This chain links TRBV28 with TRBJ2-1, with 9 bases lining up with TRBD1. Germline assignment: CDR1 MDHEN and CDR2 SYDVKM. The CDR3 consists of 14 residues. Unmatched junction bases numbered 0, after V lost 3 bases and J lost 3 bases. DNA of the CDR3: TGTGCCAGCAGTTTGGACAGGGGCTACAATGAGCAGTTCTTC. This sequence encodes CASSLDRGYNEQFF.

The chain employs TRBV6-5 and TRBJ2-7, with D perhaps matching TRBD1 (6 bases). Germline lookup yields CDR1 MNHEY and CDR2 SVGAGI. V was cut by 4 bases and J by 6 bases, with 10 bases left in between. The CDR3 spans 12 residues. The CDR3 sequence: CASSSGGGEQYF. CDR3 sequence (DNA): TGTGCCAGCAGTTCTGGGGGCGGCGAGCAGTACTTC.

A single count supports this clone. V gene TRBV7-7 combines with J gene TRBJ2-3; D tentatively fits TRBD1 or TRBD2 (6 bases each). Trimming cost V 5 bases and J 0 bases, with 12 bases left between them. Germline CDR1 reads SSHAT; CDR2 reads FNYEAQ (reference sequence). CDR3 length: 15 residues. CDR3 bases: TGTGCCAGCAGCCCCGAAGGGGGGAGCACAGATACGCAGTATTTT. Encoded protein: CASSPEGGSTDTQYF.

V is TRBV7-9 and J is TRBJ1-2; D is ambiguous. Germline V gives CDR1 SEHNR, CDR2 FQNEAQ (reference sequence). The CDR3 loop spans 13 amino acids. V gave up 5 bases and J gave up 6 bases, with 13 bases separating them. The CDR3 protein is CASSPPLGNGYTF. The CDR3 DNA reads TGTGCCAGCAGCCCGCCCCTAGGCAATGGCTACACCTTC.

Written as DNA, the CDR3 is TGTGCCAGCAAATCAGAGACAGGGGGCCGGGAGACCCAGTACTTC. This gives the protein CASKSETGGRETQYF. The V gene is TRBV5-5, the J gene TRBJ2-5; TRBD1 agrees at 10 bases. Germline assignment: CDR1 SGHKS and CDR2 YYEKEE (reference sequence). The CDR3 spans 15 residues. J lost 5 bases, V lost 6 bases, and 10 bases had no gene match.

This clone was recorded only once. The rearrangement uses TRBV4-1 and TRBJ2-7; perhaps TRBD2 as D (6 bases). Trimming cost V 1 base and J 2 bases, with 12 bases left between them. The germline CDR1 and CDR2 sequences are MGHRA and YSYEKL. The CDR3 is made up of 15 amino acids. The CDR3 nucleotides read TGCGCCAGCAGCCAAGCGGACTACGAGGCCTACGAGCAGTACTTC. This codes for CASSQADYEAYEQYF.